One and the same sample provided the 18 T cell receptor beta chains below, sequenced in a study of regulatory T cells in long-lasting Graves disease. The time point is: newly diagnosed GD, antithyroid drugs for less than 3 months. From PBMCs, RNA was extracted and then used to make the TCR library. Library construction for TCR beta used iRepertoire HTBI primers and Arm-PCR of CDR3 regions. TCRdb analysed the multiplex PCR reads with MiXCR anew, one entry per CDR3 protein. The table lists approximately 270,000 distinct CDR3 sequences, about 18% of them singletons, with roughly 15% in the top ten. This sample was shared with a second study, whose subject was T cells in Graves' hyperthyroidism and ophthalmopathy.

The sample in question was peripheral blood mononuclear cells (PBMCs), obtained at new diagnosis, from a patient treated with antithyroid drugs. The source is a woman in her 30s with Graves disease.

The sample holds many counts of this clonotype. V usage is TRBV11-2 and J usage is TRBJ1-3, with D uncertain. This CDR3 region has 14 residues. The germline V gene encodes CDR1 SGHAT and CDR2 FQNNGV. V lost 1 base and J 2 bases, leaving 6 bases between the germline ends. CDR3 nucleotide sequence: TGTGCCAGCAGCTTAGGACAAACTGGAAACACCATATATTTT. The encoded protein is CASSLGQTGNTIYF.

There are many counts of this clonotype. V gene TRBV13 combines with J gene TRBJ2-6; D gene ambiguous. Trimming pared 1 base from V and 4 bases from J, leaving 11 bases between. This CDR3 is built from 16 residues. Germline lookup yields CDR1 PRHDT and CDR2 FYEKMQ (reference sequence). CDR3 residues: CASSLVQADGANVLTF. The DNA for the CDR3 is TGTGCCAGCAGCTTAGTCCAGGCGGACGGGGCCAACGTCCTGACTTTC.

The table lists this clonotype with many counts. This rearrangement joins TRBV7-8 to TRBJ1-1, with 7 bases identical to TRBD1. The V and J ends lost 5 bases and 0 bases, in that order; junction bases with no gene match: 6. In germline, CDR1 is SGHVS, CDR2 FQNEAQ. The CDR3 runs 15 residues. This CDR3 reads CASSRNRGLNTEAFF. CDR3 sequence (DNA): TGTGCCAGCAGCCGGAACAGGGGTTTGAACACTGAAGCTTTCTTT.

This clonotype occurred once. This chain connects TRBV7-9 to TRBJ2-7; a weak D match, TRBD1 (6 bases). CDR3 size: 13 residues. Germline values: CDR1 SEHNR, CDR2 FQNEAQ (reference sequence). Deletions cut 5 bases from V and 3 bases from J, with 11 bases between. In nucleotides, the CDR3 is TGTGCCAGCAGCGCCCGAGGGGGCTACGAGCAGTACTTC. Its protein product is CASSARGGYEQYF.

The chain combines TRBV19 with TRBJ1-6; 7 bases agree with TRBD1. There are 16 residues in the CDR3. Germline loops: CDR1 LNHDA, CDR2 SQIVND (reference sequence). The J segment lost 0 bases and the V segment lost 6 bases, leaving 5 bases of the junction unmatched. DNA for the CDR3: TGTGCCAGTAGATCACAGGGGAGCTCCTATAATTCACCCCTCCACTTT. It specifies CASRSQGSSYNSPLHF.

Comment on this clonotype: Since a far larger clone is one base different, this is likely a read error. This chain joins TRBV12-3 or TRBV12-4 and TRBJ2-1, with 10 bases that match TRBD2. The DNA end is a closer match to TRBJ2-5, so the J assignment may be wrong. CDR3 length equals 17 residues. CDR3 loop: CASGLGRLAGVGETQYF. The CDR3 DNA is TGTGCCAGCGGTTTAGGCCGTCTAGCGGGGGTCGGAGAGACCCAGTACTTC.

This clonotype was picked up many times. This chain connects TRBV12-3 or TRBV12-4 to TRBJ2-3; D possibly matches TRBD1 or TRBD2 (6 bases each). CDR3 length: 14 amino acids. V lost 3 bases and J 3 bases, leaving 10 bases between the germline ends. The CDR3 spells CASSLGGVTDTQYF. The CDR3 bases are TGTGCCAGCAGTTTGGGGGGCGTAACAGATACGCAGTATTTT.

Only a few counts were recorded for this clonotype. This sequence joins TRBV19 and TRBJ1-2, with D perhaps TRBD1 (5 bases). This CDR3 is built from 15 residues. The germline V gene encodes CDR1 LNHDA and CDR2 SQIVND (reference sequence). Trimming pared 0 bases from V and 8 bases from J, leaving 16 bases between. CDR3 in amino acids: CASSIDLGTPGGYTF. The CDR3 DNA reads TGTGCCAGTAGTATAGACCTCGGGACGCCGGGAGGCTACACCTTC. The full variable domain, in which reference TRBV19 and TRBJ1-2 provide the parts outside the CDR3, is DGGITQSPKYLFRKEGQNVTLSCEQNLNHDAMYWYRQDPGQGLRLIYYSQIVNDFQKGDIAEGYSVSREKKESFPLTVTSAQKNPTAFYLCASSIDLGTPGGYTFGSGTRLTVV.

Many counts were recorded for this clonotype. The chain recombines TRBV12-3 or TRBV12-4 with TRBJ2-2; 9 positions match TRBD1. With V trimmed by 3 bases and J by 4 bases, 3 bases remained unmatched. This CDR3 contains 15 residues. This CDR3 is CASSFGTGITGELFF. In DNA, the CDR3 is TGTGCCAGCAGTTTTGGGACAGGGATCACCGGGGAGCTGTTTTTT.

In its sample, this clonotype was seen many times. This chain joins TRBV20-1 and TRBJ2-5; D ambiguous. Trimming pared 6 bases from V and 5 bases from J, leaving 10 bases between. CDR3 length: 11 residues. Per germline, CDR1 DFQATT and CDR2 SNEGSKA (reference sequence). CDR3 region: CSANPRETQYF. CDR3 DNA: TGCAGTGCCAACCCCCGGGAGACCCAGTACTTC.

The J gene is TRBJ2-3, the V gene TRBV5-6; D unresolved. Germline V gene data show CDR1 as SGHDT and CDR2 as YYEEEE. Trimming stripped 1 base from V and 6 bases from J, with 12 bases between. CDR3 size: 14 residues. This CDR3 is CASSLSLPPDTQYF. The CDR3 DNA sequence: TGTGCCAGCAGCTTGTCGTTACCGCCGGATACGCAGTATTTT.

The table lists this clonotype with many counts. The V gene is TRBV5-1, the J gene TRBJ2-7; D assignment may be TRBD1 or TRBD2 (5 bases each). V lost 4 bases and J lost 5, with 22 bases in between. Germline loops: CDR1 SGHRS, CDR2 YFSETQ. The CDR3 covers 16 residues. Here the CDR3 DNA reads TGCGCCAGCAGCCTGTCCTATGGGGGTATTGCCGACGAGCAGTACTTC. This gives the protein CASSLSYGGIADEQYF.

This clonotype was recorded at least ten times. V usage is TRBV7-9 and J usage is TRBJ2-1, with 8 bases fitting TRBD1. Germline-derived CDR1 and CDR2 are SEHNR and FQNEAQ (reference sequence). The CDR3 contains 19 residues. The V and J ends lost 2 bases and 6 bases, in that order; junction bases with no gene match: 18. The CDR3 is CASSLRHGQGIMWPNEQFF. The CDR3 DNA is TGTGCCAGCAGCTTAAGGCACGGACAGGGAATTATGTGGCCCAATGAGCAGTTCTTC.

This clonotype was counted between two and nine times. V usage is TRBV7-9 and J usage is TRBJ1-1, with a possible D match to TRBD1 (5 bases). This CDR3 has 12 residues. Germline V gene data show CDR1 as SEHNR and CDR2 as FQNEAQ (reference sequence). The V and J ends lost 3 bases and 4 bases respectively, with 6 bases between them. CDR3 DNA sequence: TGTGCCAGCAGCTTGGGGCTCACTGAAGCTTTCTTT. Translation gives CASSLGLTEAFF.

Regarding this clonotype: A read error is possible here, since a much larger clone lies one base away. V and J are TRBV12-3 or TRBV12-4 and TRBJ2-1; TRBD1 might be the D (6 bases). Near its end, the DNA agrees better with TRBJ2-5, so the J call may be wrong. The CDR3 runs to 14 residues. CDR3 bases: TGTGCCAGCAGTTATTATCGGACAGAAGGGACCCAGTACTTC. Amino acid sequence: CASSYYRTEGTQYF.

The rearrangement joins TRBV10-1 to TRBJ2-6; D unresolved. Germline CDR1 WNHNN, CDR2 SYGVQD (reference sequence). V was cut by 5 bases and J by 0 bases, with 14 bases left in between. The CDR3 totals 17 residues. The CDR3 DNA sequence: TGCGCCAGCAGTACCGTGAGTCCGGACTCTGGGGCCAACGTCCTGACTTTC. Its protein product is CASSTVSPDSGANVLTF.

This chain joins TRBV29-1 and TRBJ2-3; D might be TRBD1 or TRBD2, each matching 6 bases. CDR1 is SQVTM and CDR2 is ANQGSEA in the germline V gene. V lost 8 bases to trimming and J lost 5 bases, with 14 bases between them. The CDR3 has 12 residues. CDR3 DNA: TGCAGCTTACGGGGGCTGGGAGATACGCAGTATTTT. Translation gives CSLRGLGDTQYF.

The chain joins TRBV10-3 to TRBJ2-7, with 7 bases that match TRBD1. V shed 6 bases, J shed 5 bases, and the junction held 4 bases outside the gene matches. The CDR3 has 12 amino acids. CDR1 and CDR2 from the germline V gene are ENHRY and SYGVKD. The chain's CDR3 is CAIRTGQHEQYF. In DNA form, the CDR3 reads TGTGCCATCAGGACAGGGCAGCACGAGCAGTACTTC.